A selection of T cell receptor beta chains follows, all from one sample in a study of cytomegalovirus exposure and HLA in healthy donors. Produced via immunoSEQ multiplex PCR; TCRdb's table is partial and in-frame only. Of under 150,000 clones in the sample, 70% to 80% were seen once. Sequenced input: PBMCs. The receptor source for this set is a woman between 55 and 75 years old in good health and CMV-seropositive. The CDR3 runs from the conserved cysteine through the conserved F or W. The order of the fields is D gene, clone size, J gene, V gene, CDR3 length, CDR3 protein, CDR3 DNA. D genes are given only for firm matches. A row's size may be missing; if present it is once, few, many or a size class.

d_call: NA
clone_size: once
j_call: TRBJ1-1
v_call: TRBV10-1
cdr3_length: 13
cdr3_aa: CASSQQGNTEAFF
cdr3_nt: TGCGCCAGCAGTCAACAGGGGAACACTGAAGCTTTCTTT

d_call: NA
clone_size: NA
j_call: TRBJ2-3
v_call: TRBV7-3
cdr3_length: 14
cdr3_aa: CASSRDYLTDTQYF
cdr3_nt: TGTGCCAGCAGCCGCGACTACCTCACAGATACGCAGTATTTT

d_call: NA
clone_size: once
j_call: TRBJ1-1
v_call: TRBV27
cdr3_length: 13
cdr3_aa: CASSFAGAGEAFF
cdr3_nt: TGTGCCAGCAGTTTCGCGGGGGCAGGGGAAGCTTTCTTT

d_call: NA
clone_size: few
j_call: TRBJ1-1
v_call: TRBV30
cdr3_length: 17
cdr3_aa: CAWSVLMAGYLAFEAFF
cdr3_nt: TGTGCCTGGAGTGTTCTAATGGCAGGGTACCTTGCATTCGAAGCTTTCTTT

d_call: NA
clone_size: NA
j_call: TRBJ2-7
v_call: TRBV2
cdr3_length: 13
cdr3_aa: CASCRQGGYEQYF
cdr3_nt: TGTGCCAGCTGCCGACAGGGAGGCTACGAGCAGTACTTC

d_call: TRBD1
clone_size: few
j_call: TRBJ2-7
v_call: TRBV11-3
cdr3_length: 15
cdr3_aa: CASSPGTGQTYEQYF
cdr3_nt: TGTGCCAGCAGCCCGGGGACAGGGCAAACCTACGAGCAGTACTTC

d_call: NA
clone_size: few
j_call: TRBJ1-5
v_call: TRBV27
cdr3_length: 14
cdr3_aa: CASSPDSHYQPQHF
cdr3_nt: TGTGCCAGCAGTCCGGACAGTCACTATCAGCCCCAGCATTTT

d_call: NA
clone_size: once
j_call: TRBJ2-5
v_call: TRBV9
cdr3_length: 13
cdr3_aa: CASSAWSGETQYF
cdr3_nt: TGTGCCAGCAGCGCTTGGAGCGGGGAGACCCAGTACTTC

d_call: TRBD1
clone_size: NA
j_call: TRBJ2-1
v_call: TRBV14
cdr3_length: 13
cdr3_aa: CASSHGQGGEQFF
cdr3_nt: TGTGCCAGCAGCCACGGACAGGGCGGGGAGCAGTTCTTC

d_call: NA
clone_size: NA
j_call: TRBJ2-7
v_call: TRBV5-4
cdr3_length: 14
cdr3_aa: CASSLGQRSYEQYF
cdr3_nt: TGTGCCAGCAGCTTGGGGCAGCGGTCCTACGAGCAGTACTTC

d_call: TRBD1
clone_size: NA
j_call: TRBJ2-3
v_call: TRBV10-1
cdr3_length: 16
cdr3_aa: CASSEIRGPSTDTQYF
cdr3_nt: TGCGCCAGCAGTGAGATCAGGGGGCCAAGCACAGATACGCAGTATTTT

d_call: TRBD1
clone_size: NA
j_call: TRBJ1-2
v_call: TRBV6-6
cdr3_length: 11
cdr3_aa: CASSPGQGDTF
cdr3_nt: TGTGCCAGCAGCCCGGGACAGGGAGACACCTTC

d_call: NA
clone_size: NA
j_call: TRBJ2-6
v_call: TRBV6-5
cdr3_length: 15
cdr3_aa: CASSFREAGANVLTF
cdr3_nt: TGTGCCAGCAGTTTCAGGGAAGCTGGGGCCAACGTCCTGACTTTC

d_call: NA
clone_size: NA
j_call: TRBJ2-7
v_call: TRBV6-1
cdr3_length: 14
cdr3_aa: CASSEAQAAYEQYF
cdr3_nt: TGTGCCAGCAGTGAAGCACAGGCTGCCTACGAGCAGTACTTC

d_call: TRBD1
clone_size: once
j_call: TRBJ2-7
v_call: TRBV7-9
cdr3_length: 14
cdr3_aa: CASSQGQGTYEQYF
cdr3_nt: TGTGCCAGCAGCCAGGGACAGGGGACCTACGAGCAGTACTTC